This TCR beta chain was identified during a study of a mutant IDH1 vaccine in newly diagnosed glioma. For the study at large: Radiotherapy alone preceded vaccination by 4-6 weeks; alternatively, vaccination started with temozolomide cycles.

The time point is: week 35, safety follow-up. A single vaccine dose contained 300 ug of mutant IDH1 20-mer peptide, and topical imiquimod was used with it. Concerning this clone: What it binds is not known.

The V and J ends lost 6 bases and 11 bases, in that order; junction bases with no gene match: 14. Germline-derived CDR1 and CDR2 are SEHNR and FQNEAQ (reference sequence). The CDR3 spans 15 residues. Clones were read by immunoSEQ multiplex PCR, and TCRdb kept only the in-frame ones, dropping some. The top ten clones hold roughly 14% of a sample with some 33,000 clones, roughly 80% of them seen once. This material consisted of PBMCs, taken from a glioma patient whose treatment included an IDH1 peptide vaccine. This rearrangement joins TRBV7-9 to TRBJ1-1; 11 nucleotides align to TRBD1. The clonotype comes from a young man with glioma. The CDR3 here is CASSQGQGVLTGAFF. The CDR3 DNA is TGTGCCAGCAGTCAGGGACAGGGGGTCCTTACGGGGGCTTTCTTT.